Reported below is one TCR beta chain. Antigen specificity is unknown. This entry is derived from a study of cytomegalovirus exposure and HLA in healthy donors. Broader study findings: A later analysis linked a missense DCLRE1C variant to TCR beta V- and J-gene trimming.

The ends were cut back, 3 bases at V and 5 bases at J, with 4 bases in the middle. The CDR3 contains 11 residues. The germline CDR1 and CDR2 sequences are SGHTA and FQGNSA. PCR primers comprised 60 Vbeta and 13 Jbeta primers. Clones were read by immunoSEQ multiplex PCR, and TCRdb kept only the in-frame ones, dropping some. The sample yields over 150,000 clones, approximately 80% seen once. The sequencing sample was made of PBMCs. The chain joins TRBV7-2 to TRBJ1-1; D gene uncertain. The sequence came from a woman between 45 and 60 years old in good health and CMV-seropositive. Written as DNA, the CDR3 is TGTGCCAGCAGCTTGTATACTGAAGCTTTCTTT. Protein product: CASSLYTEAFF. The whole variable domain, remainder taken from reference TRBV7-2 and TRBJ1-1, is GAGVSQSPSNKVTEKGKDVELRCDPISGHTALYWYRQSLGQGLEFLIYFQGNSAPDKSGLPSDRFSAERTGGSVSTLTIQRTQQEDSAVYLCASSLYTEAFFGQGTRLTVV.